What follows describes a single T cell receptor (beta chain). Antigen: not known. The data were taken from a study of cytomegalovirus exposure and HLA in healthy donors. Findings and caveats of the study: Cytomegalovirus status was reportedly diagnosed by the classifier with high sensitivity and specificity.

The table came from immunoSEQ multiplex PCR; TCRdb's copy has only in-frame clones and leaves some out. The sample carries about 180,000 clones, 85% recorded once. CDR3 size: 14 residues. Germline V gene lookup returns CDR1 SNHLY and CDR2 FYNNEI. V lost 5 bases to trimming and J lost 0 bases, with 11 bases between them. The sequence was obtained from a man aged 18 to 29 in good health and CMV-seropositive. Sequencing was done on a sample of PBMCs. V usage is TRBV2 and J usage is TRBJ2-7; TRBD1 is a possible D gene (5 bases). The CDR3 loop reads CASSSDTSSYEQYF. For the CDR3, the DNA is TGTGCCAGCAGTTCGGACACCTCCTCCTACGAGCAGTACTTC.